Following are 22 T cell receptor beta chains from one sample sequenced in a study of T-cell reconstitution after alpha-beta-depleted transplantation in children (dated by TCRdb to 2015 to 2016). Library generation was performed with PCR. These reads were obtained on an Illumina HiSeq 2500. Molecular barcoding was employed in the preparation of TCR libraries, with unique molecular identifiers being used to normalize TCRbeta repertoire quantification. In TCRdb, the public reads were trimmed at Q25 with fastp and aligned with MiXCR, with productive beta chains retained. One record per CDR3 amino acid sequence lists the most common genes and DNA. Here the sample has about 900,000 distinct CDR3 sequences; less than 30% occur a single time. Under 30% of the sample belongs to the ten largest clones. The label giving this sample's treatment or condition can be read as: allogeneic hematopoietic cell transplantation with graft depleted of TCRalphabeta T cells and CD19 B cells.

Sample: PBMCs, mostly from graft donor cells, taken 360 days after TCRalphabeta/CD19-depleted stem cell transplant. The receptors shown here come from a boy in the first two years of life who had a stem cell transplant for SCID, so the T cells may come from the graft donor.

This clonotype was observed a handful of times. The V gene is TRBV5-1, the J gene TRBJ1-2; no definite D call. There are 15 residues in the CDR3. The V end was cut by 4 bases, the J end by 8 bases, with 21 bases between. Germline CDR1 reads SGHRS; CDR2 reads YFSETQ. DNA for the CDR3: TGCGCCAGCAGCCCCGCGGCCGGAAAAAGCGGCGGCTACACCTTC. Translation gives CASSPAAGKSGGYTF.

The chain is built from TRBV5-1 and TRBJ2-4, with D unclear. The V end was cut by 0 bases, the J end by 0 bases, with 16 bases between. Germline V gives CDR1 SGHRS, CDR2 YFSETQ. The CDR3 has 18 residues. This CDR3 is CASSLASRTRLAKNIQYF. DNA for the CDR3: TGCGCCAGCAGCTTGGCCTCGAGGACCAGACTAGCCAAAAACATTCAGTACTTC.

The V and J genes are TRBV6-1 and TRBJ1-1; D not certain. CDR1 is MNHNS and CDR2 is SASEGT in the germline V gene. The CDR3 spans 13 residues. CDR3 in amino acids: CASSRGWGTEAFF. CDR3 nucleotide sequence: TGTGCATCGAGCCGGGGTTGGGGCACTGAAGCTTTCTTT.

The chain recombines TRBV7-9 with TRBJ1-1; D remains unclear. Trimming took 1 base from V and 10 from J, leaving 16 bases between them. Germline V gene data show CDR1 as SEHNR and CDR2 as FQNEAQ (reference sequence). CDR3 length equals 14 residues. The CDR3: CASSLVYLRGVAFF. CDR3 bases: TGTGCCAGCAGCTTAGTGTACCTGCGGGGAGTAGCTTTCTTT.

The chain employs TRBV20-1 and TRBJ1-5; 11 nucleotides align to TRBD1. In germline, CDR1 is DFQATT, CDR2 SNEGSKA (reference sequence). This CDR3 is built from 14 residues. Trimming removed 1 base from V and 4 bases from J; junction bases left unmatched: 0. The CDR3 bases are TGCAGTGCTAGAGGGGACAGGGGGAATCAGCCCCAGCATTTT. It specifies CSARGDRGNQPQHF.

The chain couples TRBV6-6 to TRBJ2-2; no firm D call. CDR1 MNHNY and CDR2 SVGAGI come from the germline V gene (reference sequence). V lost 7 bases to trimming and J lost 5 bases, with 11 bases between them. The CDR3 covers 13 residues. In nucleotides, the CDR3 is TGTGCCAGCACTGGCAGTCCAACCGGGGAGCTGTTTTTT. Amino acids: CASTGSPTGELFF.

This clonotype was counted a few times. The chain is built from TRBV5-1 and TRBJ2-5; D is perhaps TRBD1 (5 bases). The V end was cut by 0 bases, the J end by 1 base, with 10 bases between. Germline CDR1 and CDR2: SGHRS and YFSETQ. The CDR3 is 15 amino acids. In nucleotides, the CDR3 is TGCGCCAGCAGCTTGGGGACAATCCTCCAAGAGACCCAGTACTTC. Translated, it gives CASSLGTILQETQYF.

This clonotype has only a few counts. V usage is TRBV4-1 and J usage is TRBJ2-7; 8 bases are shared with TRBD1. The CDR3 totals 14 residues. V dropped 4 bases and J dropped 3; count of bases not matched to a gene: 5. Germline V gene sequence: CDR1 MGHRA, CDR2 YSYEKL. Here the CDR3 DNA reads TGCGCCAGCAGCCTGGGGACAGGCTACTACGAGCAGTACTTC. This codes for CASSLGTGYYEQYF.

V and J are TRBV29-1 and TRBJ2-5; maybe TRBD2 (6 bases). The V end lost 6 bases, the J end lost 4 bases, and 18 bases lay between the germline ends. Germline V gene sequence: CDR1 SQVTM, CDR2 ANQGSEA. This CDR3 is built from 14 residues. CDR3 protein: CSVVLGRLGETQYF. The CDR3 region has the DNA TGCAGCGTCGTATTGGGGAGGCTAGGAGAGACCCAGTACTTC. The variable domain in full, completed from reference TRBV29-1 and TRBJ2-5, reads SAVISQKPSRDICQRGTSLTIQCQVDSQVTMMFWYRQQPGQSLTLIATANQGSEATYESGFVIDKFPISRPNLTFSTLTVSNMSPEDSSIYLCSVVLGRLGETQYFGPGTRLLVL.

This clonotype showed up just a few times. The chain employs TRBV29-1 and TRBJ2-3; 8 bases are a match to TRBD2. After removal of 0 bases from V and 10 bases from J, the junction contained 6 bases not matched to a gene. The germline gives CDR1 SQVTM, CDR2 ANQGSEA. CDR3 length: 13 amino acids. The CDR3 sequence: CSVEEGAGVPQYF. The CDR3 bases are TGCAGCGTTGAAGAGGGAGCGGGGGTACCGCAGTATTTT.

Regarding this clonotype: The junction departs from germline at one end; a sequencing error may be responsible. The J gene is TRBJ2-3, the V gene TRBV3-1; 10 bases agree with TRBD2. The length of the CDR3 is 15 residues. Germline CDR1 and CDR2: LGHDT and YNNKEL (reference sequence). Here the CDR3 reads CACSPQLAGADTQYF. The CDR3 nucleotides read TGTGCCTGCAGCCCTCAGCTAGCGGGGGCAGATACGCAGTATTTT.

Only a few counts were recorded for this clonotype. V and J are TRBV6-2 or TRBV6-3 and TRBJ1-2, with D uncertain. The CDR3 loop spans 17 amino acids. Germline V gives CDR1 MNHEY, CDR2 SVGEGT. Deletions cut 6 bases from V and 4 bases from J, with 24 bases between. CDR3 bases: TGTGCCAGCAGCCCGATCTTATTGACTCGATGGACCTATGGCTACACCTTC. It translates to CASSPILLTRWTYGYTF.

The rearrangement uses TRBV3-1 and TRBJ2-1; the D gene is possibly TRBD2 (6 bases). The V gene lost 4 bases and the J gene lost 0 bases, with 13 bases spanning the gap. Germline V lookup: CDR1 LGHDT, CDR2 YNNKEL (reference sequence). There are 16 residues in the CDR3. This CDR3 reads CASSPRGLSSYNEQFF. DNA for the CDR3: TGTGCCAGCAGCCCGCGCGGACTATCCTCCTACAATGAGCAGTTCTTC.

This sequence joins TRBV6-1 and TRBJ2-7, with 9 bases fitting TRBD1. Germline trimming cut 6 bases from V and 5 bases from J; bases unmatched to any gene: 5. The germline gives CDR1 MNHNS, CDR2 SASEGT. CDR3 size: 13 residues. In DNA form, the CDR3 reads TGTGCCAGCAGGAGGACAGGGGTAAACGAGCAGTACTTC. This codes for CASRRTGVNEQYF.

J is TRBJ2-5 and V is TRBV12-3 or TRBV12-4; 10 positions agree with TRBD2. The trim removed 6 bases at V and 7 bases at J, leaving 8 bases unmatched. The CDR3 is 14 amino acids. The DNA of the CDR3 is TGTGCCAGCAGCCCAGCGGGGGGGCAGGGGACCCAGTACTTC. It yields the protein CASSPAGGQGTQYF.

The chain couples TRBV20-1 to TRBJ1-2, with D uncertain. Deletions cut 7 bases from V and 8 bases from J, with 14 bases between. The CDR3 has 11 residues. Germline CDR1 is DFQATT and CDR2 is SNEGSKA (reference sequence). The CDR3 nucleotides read TGCAGTGGGGCAGATCTAACCGGCTACACCTTC. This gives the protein CSGADLTGYTF.

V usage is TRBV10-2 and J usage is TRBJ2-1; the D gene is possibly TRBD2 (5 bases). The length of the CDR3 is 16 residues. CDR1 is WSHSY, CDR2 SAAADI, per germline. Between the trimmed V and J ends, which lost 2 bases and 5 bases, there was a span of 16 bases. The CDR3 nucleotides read TGCGCCAGCAGTGAGCCTTCCCTTGGGAGTCACAATGAGCAGTTCTTC. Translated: CASSEPSLGSHNEQFF.

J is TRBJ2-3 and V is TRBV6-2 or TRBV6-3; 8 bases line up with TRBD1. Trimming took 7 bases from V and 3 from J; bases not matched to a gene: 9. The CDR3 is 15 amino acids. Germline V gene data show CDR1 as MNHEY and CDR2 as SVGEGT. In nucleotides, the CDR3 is TGTGCCAGCATGGGGGACAGGTATTTGACAGATACGCAGTATTTT. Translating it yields CASMGDRYLTDTQYF.

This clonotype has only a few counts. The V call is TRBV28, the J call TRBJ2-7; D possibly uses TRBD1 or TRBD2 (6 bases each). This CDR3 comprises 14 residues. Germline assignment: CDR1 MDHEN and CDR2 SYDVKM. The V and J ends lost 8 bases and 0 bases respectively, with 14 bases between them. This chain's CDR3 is CASPRGQYSYEQYF. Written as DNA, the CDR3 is TGTGCCAGCCCACGGGGGCAATACTCCTACGAGCAGTACTTC.

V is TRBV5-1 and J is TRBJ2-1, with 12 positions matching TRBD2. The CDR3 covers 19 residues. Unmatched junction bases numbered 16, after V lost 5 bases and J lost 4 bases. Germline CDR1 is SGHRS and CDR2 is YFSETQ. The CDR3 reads CASREGLAGASPSYNEQFF. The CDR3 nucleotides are TGCGCCAGCAGGGAGGGACTAGCGGGCGCATCCCCCTCATACAATGAGCAGTTCTTC.

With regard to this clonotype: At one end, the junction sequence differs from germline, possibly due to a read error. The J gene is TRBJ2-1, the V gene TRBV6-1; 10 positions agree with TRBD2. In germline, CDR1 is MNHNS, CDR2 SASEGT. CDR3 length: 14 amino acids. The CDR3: CASREAGGPGEQFF. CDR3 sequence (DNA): TGTGCCAGCAGGGAAGCGGGGGGGCCAGGTGAGCAGTTCTTC.

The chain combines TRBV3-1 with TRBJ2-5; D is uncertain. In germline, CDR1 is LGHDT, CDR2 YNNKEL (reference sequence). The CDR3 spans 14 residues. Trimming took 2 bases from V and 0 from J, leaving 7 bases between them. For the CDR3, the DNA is TGTGCCAGCAGCCAATCTCAGTACCAAGAGACCCAGTACTTC. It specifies CASSQSQYQETQYF.